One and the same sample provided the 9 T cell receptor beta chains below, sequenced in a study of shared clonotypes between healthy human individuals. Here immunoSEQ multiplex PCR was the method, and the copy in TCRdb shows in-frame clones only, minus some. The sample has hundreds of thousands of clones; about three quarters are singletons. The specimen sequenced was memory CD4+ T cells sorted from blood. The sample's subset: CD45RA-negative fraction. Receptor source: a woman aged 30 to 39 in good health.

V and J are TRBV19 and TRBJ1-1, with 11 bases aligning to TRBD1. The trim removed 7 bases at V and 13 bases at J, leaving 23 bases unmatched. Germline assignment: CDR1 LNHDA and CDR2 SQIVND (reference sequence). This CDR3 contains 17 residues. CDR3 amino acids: CASKALGRSGQGDSFFF. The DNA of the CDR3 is TGTGCCAGTAAGGCCTTGGGTCGGTCGGGACAGGGGGATTCTTTTTTCTTT.

The CDR3 protein is CASRQAGTGDTYEQYF. Here the CDR3 DNA reads TGTGCCAGCAGACAGGCAGGGACAGGCGACACCTACGAGCAGTACTTC. The V and J genes are TRBV28 and TRBJ2-7, with 8 nucleotides matching TRBD1. The germline V gene has CDR1 MDHEN and CDR2 SYDVKM. This CDR3 comprises 16 residues. V shed 6 bases, J shed 2 bases, and the junction held 12 bases outside the gene matches.

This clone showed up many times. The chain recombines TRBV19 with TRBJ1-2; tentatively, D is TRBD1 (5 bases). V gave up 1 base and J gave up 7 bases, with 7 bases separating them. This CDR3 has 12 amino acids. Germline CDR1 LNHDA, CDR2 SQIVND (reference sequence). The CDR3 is CASSIADSGYTF. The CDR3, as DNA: TGTGCCAGTAGTATAGCTGACAGTGGCTACACCTTC. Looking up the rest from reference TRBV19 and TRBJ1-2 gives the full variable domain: DGGITQSPKYLFRKEGQNVTLSCEQNLNHDAMYWYRQDPGQGLRLIYYSQIVNDFQKGDIAEGYSVSREKKESFPLTVTSAQKNPTAFYLCASSIADSGYTFGSGTRLTVV.

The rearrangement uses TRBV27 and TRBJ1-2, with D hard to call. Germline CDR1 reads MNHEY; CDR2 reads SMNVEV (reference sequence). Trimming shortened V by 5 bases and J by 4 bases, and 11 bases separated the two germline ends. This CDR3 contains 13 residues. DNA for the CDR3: TGTGCCAGCAGTCGGGTCCCTTCCTATGGCTACACCTTC. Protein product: CASSRVPSYGYTF.

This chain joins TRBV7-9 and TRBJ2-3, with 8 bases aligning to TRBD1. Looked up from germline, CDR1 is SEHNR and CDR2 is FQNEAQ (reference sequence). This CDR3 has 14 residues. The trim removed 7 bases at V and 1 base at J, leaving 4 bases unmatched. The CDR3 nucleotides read TGTGCCAGCACCCTGACAGGGGGCACAGATACGCAGTATTTT. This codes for CASTLTGGTDTQYF.

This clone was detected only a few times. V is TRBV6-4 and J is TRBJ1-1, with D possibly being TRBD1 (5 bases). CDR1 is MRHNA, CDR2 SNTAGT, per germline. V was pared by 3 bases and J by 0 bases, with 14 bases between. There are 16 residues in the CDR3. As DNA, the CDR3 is TGTGCCAGCAGTGAAGGGGTAGGGCGGATGAACACTGAAGCTTTCTTT. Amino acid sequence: CASSEGVGRMNTEAFF.

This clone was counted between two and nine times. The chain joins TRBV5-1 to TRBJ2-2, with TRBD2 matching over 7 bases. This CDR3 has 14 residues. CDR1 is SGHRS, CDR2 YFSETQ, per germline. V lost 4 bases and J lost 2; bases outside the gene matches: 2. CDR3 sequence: CASSPGGNTGELFF. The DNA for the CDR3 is TGCGCCAGCAGCCCGGGGGGAAACACCGGGGAGCTGTTTTTT.

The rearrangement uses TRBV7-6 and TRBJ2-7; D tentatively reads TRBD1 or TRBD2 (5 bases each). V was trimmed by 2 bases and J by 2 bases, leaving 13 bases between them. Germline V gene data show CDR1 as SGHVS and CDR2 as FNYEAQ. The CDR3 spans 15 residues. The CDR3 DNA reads TGTGCCAGCAGCTTACAGGCGACGGGACCCTACGAGCAGTACTTC. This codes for CASSLQATGPYEQYF.

The DNA of the CDR3 is TGTGCCAGTAGTATAAGGAGGGGCGTTGGGCAGAGCAATCAGCCCCAGCATTTT. Residues: CASSIRRGVGQSNQPQHF. V gene TRBV19 combines with J gene TRBJ1-5, with a weak D call TRBD1 (5 bases). V was cut by 2 bases and J by 1 base, with 18 bases left in between. The CDR3 has 18 amino acids. Germline lookup yields CDR1 LNHDA and CDR2 SQIVND (reference sequence). Supplemented by reference TRBV19 and TRBJ1-5, the full variable domain reads DGGITQSPKYLFRKEGQNVTLSCEQNLNHDAMYWYRQDPGQGLRLIYYSQIVNDFQKGDIAEGYSVSREKKESFPLTVTSAQKNPTAFYLCASSIRRGVGQSNQPQHFGDGTRLSIL.